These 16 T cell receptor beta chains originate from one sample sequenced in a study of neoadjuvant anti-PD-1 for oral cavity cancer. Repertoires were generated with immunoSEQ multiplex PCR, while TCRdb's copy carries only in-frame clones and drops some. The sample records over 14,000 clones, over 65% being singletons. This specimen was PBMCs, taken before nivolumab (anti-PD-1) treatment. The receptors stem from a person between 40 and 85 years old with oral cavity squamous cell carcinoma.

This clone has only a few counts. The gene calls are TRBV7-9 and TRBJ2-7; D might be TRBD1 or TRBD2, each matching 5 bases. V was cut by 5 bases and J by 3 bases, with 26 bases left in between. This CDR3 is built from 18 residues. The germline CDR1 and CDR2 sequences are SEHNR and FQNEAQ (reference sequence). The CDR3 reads CASSMGRTRVTPYYEQYF. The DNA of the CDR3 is TGTGCCAGCAGCATGGGACGGACGCGGGTTACGCCTTACTACGAGCAGTACTTC.

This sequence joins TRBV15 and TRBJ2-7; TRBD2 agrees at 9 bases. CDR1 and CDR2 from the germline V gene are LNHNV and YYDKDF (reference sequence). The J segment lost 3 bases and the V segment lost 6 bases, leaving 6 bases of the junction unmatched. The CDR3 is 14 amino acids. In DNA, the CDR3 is TGTGCCACCAGTACCCTAGCGGGAAGCTACGAGCAGTACTTC. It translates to CATSTLAGSYEQYF. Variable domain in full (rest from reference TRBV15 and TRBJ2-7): DAMVIQNPRYQVTQFGKPVTLSCSQTLNHNVMYWYQQKSSQAPKLLFHYYDKDFNNEADTPDNFQSRRPNTSFCFLDIRSPGLGDTAMYLCATSTLAGSYEQYFGPGTRLTVT.

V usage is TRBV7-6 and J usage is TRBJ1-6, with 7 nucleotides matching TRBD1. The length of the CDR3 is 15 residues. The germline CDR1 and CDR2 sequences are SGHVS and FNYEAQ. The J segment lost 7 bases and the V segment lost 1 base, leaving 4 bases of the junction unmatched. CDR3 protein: CASSLVDRRNSPLHF. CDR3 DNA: TGTGCCAGCAGCTTAGTGGACAGGAGAAATTCACCCCTCCACTTT.

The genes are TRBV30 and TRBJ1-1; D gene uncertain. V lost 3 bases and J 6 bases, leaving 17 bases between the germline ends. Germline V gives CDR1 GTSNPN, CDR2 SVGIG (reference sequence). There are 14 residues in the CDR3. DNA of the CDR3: TGTGCCTGGAGGATCGGACCAGGCCGCCCTGAAGCTTTCTTT. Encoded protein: CAWRIGPGRPEAFF.

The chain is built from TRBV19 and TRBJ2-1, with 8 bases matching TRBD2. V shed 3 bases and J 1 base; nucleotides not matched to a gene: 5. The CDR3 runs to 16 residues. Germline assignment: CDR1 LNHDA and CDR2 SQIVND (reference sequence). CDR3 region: CASSIDREGSYNEQFF. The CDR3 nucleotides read TGTGCCAGTAGTATTGACCGGGAGGGATCCTACAATGAGCAGTTCTTC.

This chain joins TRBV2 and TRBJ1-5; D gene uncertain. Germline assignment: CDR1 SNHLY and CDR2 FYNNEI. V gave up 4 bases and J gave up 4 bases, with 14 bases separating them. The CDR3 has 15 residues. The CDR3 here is CASSGWTGGNQPQHF. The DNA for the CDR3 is TGTGCCAGCAGTGGGTGGACCGGAGGAAATCAGCCCCAGCATTTT.

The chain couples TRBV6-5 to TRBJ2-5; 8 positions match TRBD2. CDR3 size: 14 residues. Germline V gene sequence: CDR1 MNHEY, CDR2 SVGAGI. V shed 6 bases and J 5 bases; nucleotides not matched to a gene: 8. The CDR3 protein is CASSLLAGLETQYF. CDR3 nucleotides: TGTGCCAGCAGCTTATTAGCGGGGCTGGAGACCCAGTACTTC.

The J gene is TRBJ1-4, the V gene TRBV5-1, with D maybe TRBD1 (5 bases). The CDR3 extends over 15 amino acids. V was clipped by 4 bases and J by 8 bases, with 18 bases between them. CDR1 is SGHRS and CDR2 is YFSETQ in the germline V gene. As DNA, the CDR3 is TGCGCCAGCAGCCAACTGACCGCTTCAGGGGAAAAACTGTTTTTT. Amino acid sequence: CASSQLTASGEKLFF.

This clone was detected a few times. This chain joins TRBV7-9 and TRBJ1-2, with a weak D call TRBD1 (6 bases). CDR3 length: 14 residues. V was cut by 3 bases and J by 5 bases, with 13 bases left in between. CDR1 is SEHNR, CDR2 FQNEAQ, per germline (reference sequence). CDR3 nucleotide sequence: TGTGCCAGCAGCTTGAAGGGGGTAGGGTATGGCTACACCTTC. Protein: CASSLKGVGYGYTF.

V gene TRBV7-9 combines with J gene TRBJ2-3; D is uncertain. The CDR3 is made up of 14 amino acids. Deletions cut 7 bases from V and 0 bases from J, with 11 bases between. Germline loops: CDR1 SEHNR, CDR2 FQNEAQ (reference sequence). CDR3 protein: CASNWAISTDTQYF. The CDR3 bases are TGTGCCAGCAACTGGGCCATTAGCACAGATACGCAGTATTTT. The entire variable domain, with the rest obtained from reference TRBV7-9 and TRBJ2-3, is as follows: DTGVSQNPRHKITKRGQNVTFRCDPISEHNRLYWYRQTLGQGPEFLTYFQNEAQLEKSRLLSDRFSAERPKGSFSTLEIQRTEQGDSAMYLCASNWAISTDTQYFGPGTRLTVL.

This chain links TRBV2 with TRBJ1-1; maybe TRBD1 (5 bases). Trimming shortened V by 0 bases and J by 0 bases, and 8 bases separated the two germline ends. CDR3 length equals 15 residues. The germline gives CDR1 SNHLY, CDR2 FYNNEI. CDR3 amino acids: CASSEAGRLNTEAFF. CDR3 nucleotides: TGTGCCAGCAGTGAAGCGGGACGGCTGAACACTGAAGCTTTCTTT.

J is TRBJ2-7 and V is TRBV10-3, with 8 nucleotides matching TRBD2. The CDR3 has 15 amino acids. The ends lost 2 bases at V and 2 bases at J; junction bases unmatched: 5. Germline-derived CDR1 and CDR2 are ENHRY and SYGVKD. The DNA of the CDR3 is TGTGCCATCAGTGAGGGGAGCGGGGGAACCTACGAGCAGTACTTC. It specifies CAISEGSGGTYEQYF.

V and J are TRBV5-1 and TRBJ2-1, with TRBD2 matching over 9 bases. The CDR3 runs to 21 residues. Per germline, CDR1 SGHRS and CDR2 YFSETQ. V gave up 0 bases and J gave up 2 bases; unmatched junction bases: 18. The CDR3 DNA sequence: TGCGCCAGCAGCTTGGTAGGGGCTAGCGGGGTCATAGGCACCGCCTACAATGAGCAGTTCTTC. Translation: CASSLVGASGVIGTAYNEQFF.

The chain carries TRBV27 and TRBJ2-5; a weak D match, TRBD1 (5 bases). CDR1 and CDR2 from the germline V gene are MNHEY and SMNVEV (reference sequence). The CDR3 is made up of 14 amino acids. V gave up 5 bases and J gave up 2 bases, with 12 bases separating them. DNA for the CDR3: TGTGCCAGCAGTACTCCCGACAGACAAGAGACCCAGTACTTC. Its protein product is CASSTPDRQETQYF.

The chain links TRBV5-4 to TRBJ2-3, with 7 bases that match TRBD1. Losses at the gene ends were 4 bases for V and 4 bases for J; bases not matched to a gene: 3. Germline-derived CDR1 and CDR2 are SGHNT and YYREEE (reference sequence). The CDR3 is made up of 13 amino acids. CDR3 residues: CASSTTGADTQYF. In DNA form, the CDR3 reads TGTGCCAGCAGCACTACAGGGGCAGATACGCAGTATTTT.

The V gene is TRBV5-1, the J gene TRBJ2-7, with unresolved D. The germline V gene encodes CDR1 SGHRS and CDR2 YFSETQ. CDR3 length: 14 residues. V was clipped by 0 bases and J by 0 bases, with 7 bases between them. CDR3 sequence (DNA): TGCGCCAGCAGCTTGGACAATTTCTCCTACGAGCAGTACTTC. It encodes CASSLDNFSYEQYF.